The TCR beta chain under discussion was sequenced for a study of blood T cells in healthy people across ages. The second PCR ran about 6 to 12 cycles with a sample-barcoded 5' primer and J-beta primers. TCRdb called the 5' RACE reads again in MiXCR, with one record for every CDR3 protein. The table has 850,000 to 1,000,000 distinct CDR3 sequences, about 51% seen once. Germline V gives CDR1 MDHEN, CDR2 SYDVKM. The germline V and J ends were trimmed by 2 bases and 10 bases, with 17 bases remaining between them. The CDR3 is made up of 15 amino acids. The chain is built from TRBV28 and TRBJ1-4; D is ambiguous. The material sequenced was blood. This TCR was recovered from a woman aged 55-75 years in good health. CDR3 sequence reads: CASSLDMAGGGKLFF. The CDR3 DNA reads TGTGCCAGCAGTTTAGATATGGCTGGTGGTGGAAAACTGTTTTTT.